The rows below give T cell receptor beta chains drawn from one sample of a study of T cells in Graves' hyperthyroidism and ophthalmopathy. Each CDR3 protein is one row after TCRdb ran MiXCR on the multiplex PCR reads. The table has hundreds of thousands of distinct CDR3 sequences, roughly 20% seen once. The source material was blood. The receptors shown here come from a man aged 30 to 45 with Graves' ophthalmopathy. CDR3s include the opening cysteine and the closing phenylalanine or tryptophan. The D gene is left open where the match is weak. Expanded clones get a size class; other rows say once, few or many, or leave the size out.

cdr3_nt | cdr3_aa | v_call | clone_size | j_call | d_call
TGTGCCAGCAGTGAAGTAGGGTCCCCTGAAGCTTTCTTT | CASSEVGSPEAFF | TRBV6-1 | few | TRBJ1-1 | NA
TGTGCCAGCAGTGCCCAGGACAGGGCGATCAATCAGCCCCAGCATTTT | CASSAQDRAINQPQHF | TRBV6-1 | few | TRBJ1-5 | TRBD1
TGTGCCAGCAGCCCCCGGGCAGAAACCTACGAGCAGTACTTC | CASSPRAETYEQYF | TRBV4-2 | NA | TRBJ2-7 | NA
TGTGCCAGCTCACCCGGGGCAACGCAAGAGACCCAGTACTTC | CASSPGATQETQYF | TRBV18 | many | TRBJ2-5 | NA
TGTGCCAGCACCCCTGACAGGGGGAGTTCCTACGAGCAGTACTTC | CASTPDRGSSYEQYF | TRBV7-9 | NA | TRBJ2-7 | TRBD1
TGCGCCAGCAGCGCCCCGACCGCGACAGGGCGGTACGAGCAGTACTTC | CASSAPTATGRYEQYF | TRBV5-1 | many | TRBJ2-7 | TRBD1
TGTGCCACGAGCGGGGGGCGACGCAATCAGCCCCAGCATTTT | CATSGGRRNQPQHF | TRBV6-1 | NA | TRBJ1-5 | NA
TGTGCCAGCAGCGGAGACGGACTAGCGGGAGCCTCATCCTACGAGCAGTACTTC | CASSGDGLAGASSYEQYF | TRBV7-9 | few | TRBJ2-7 | TRBD2
TGTGCCAGCAGTGACTCGGCTGGCAGGGGTGGCAATTCACCCCTCCACTTT | CASSDSAGRGGNSPLHF | TRBV6-1 | many | TRBJ1-6 | NA
TGTGCCAGCAGCCCGCCCGGGGTTAGCTCCTACGAGCAGTACTTC | CASSPPGVSSYEQYF | TRBV11-2 | many | TRBJ2-7 | NA
TGTGCCACCAGTGACCGATCTAGCGGGAGGATCGATGAGCAGTTCTTC | CATSDRSSGRIDEQFF | TRBV24-1 | few | TRBJ2-1 | TRBD2
TGCAGTGCTAGAGCGACCACCTTCCCCGAGACCCAGTACTTC | CSARATTFPETQYF | TRBV20-1 | few | TRBJ2-5 | NA
TGTGCCAGCAGTTTCCGGGACCATTACAATGAGCAGTTCTTC | CASSFRDHYNEQFF | TRBV12-3/TRBV12-4 | few | TRBJ2-1 | NA
TGTGCCAGCAGCTTGGGCGGGAGAGGGGAGTTCTTC | CASSLGGRGEFF | TRBV7-9 | few | TRBJ2-1 | TRBD2
TGTGCCTGGAGTATGGGGATCCAAGAGACCCAGTACTTC | CAWSMGIQETQYF | TRBV30 | NA | TRBJ2-5 | NA
TGTGCCAGCAGCAGGGGTATTTTGTCGGCAGATACGCAGTATTTT | CASSRGILSADTQYF | TRBV7-2 | NA | TRBJ2-3 | NA
TGCAGCGTTGAAGTTAGGGCCAATGAGCAGTACTTC | CSVEVRANEQYF | TRBV29-1 | NA | TRBJ2-7 | NA
TGTGCCAGCAGTTTTAAGGGCGGCTACACCTTC | CASSFKGGYTF | TRBV6-5 | few | TRBJ1-2 | NA
TGTGCCAGCAGTTTATCCCGGGGGGTCTCCAATGAGCAGTTCTTC | CASSLSRGVSNEQFF | TRBV27 | NA | TRBJ2-1 | TRBD2
TGTGCCAGCAGCCGGACTAGCGGGACGGGCGGCACAGATACGCAGTATTTT | CASSRTSGTGGTDTQYF | TRBV3-1 | NA | TRBJ2-3 | TRBD2
TGTGCCAGCAGCCTCTTGGCTAGCGCGTCCAATGAGCAGTTCTTC | CASSLLASASNEQFF | TRBV7-3 | NA | TRBJ2-1 | NA
TGCGCCAGCAGCTCCCCGGACAGGGGGGACTTTGTCGAGCAGTACTTC | CASSSPDRGDFVEQYF | TRBV5-1 | few | TRBJ2-7 | TRBD1
TGTGCCAGCAGCGTCGGGGAGCGGGAGCAGTTCTTC | CASSVGEREQFF | TRBV13 | many | TRBJ2-1 | NA
TGTGCCAGCAGGATCGCTCTTGGGGGTGGGGCTTTCTTT | CASRIALGGGAFF | TRBV6-2/TRBV6-3 | NA | TRBJ1-1 | NA
TGTGCCAGCTCACCAAATCCCCTTGGGAACACTGAAGCTTTCTTT | CASSPNPLGNTEAFF | TRBV18 | few | TRBJ1-1 | NA
TGCGCCAGCAGCGAAGGGTGGACAGGTGAGCAGTTCTTC | CASSEGWTGEQFF | TRBV10-2 | many | TRBJ2-1 | TRBD1
TGTGCCAGCAGCTCCCAGGGGGTAATGGGCGCAGATACGCAGTATTTT | CASSSQGVMGADTQYF | TRBV7-2 | many | TRBJ2-3 | TRBD1
TGTGCCAGCAGCTTTAAGGGGACCTCTCCCGAAGGAAACATTCAGTACTTC | CASSFKGTSPEGNIQYF | TRBV5-6 | few | TRBJ2-4 | NA
TGTGCCAGCAGTACTACGGCACGGGGAGATAGCAATCAGCCCCAGCATTTT | CASSTTARGDSNQPQHF | TRBV28 | many | TRBJ1-5 | NA
TGTGCCAGCAGCCAAGTGGACAGGTCCTACGAGCAGTACTTC | CASSQVDRSYEQYF | TRBV4-2 | few | TRBJ2-7 | TRBD1
TGTGCCAGCAGTTACACCCCGGGAGGGCAGGATTCACCCCTCCACTTT | CASSYTPGGQDSPLHF | TRBV6-5 | many | TRBJ1-6 | NA
TGCAGTGCTAGAGATGGACTAGCGGGAGTGGCCGAGCAGTACTTC | CSARDGLAGVAEQYF | TRBV20-1 | NA | TRBJ2-7 | TRBD2
TGTGCCAGCAGCTATATAGCGGGAGCCCCTGGGGAGCAGTACTTC | CASSYIAGAPGEQYF | TRBV11-2 | few | TRBJ2-7 | TRBD2
TGTGCCAGCAGCTGGCAGGGTTACGGAGGCACAGATACGCAGTATTTT | CASSWQGYGGTDTQYF | TRBV7-9 | many | TRBJ2-3 | NA
TGTGCCAGCAAAGATGGGGACGAGTACGAGCAGTACTTC | CASKDGDEYEQYF | TRBV7-9 | many | TRBJ2-7 | NA
TGTGCCAGCAGTTCGCGGGACAGGGGGGCGGAGGAGCAGTACTTC | CASSSRDRGAEEQYF | TRBV28 | many | TRBJ2-7 | TRBD1
TGCAGTGCTAGAAGGAGTTACACTGAAGCTTTCTTT | CSARRSYTEAFF | TRBV20-1 | NA | TRBJ1-1 | NA
TGTGCCAGCTCACAAAGGGACAGGGGTGGCGAGCAGTACTTC | CASSQRDRGGEQYF | TRBV18 | many | TRBJ2-7 | TRBD1
TGTGCCAGCAGCTTGCCGACGGATGAGCAGTTCTTC | CASSLPTDEQFF | TRBV7-2 | few | TRBJ2-1 | NA
TGCAGTGCGCAGGGGGACAGCGCCTACGAGCAGTACTTC | CSAQGDSAYEQYF | TRBV20-1 | few | TRBJ2-7 | TRBD1
TGTGCCAGCAGCCCCGGGACTAGCGGGACTACTCCCTACGAGCAGTACTTC | CASSPGTSGTTPYEQYF | TRBV7-2 | many | TRBJ2-7 | TRBD2
TGCGCCAGCAGCCAAGGCCTATTCGGCGAGCAGTACTTC | CASSQGLFGEQYF | TRBV4-1 | many | TRBJ2-7 | NA
TGCAGCGTTGAGGGATTTGCCAGGGACACTGAAGCTTTCTTT | CSVEGFARDTEAFF | TRBV29-1 | NA | TRBJ1-1 | NA
TGTGCCAGCAGTTACTCGATCAAGGCCAAAAACATTCAGTACTTC | CASSYSIKAKNIQYF | TRBV6-5 | few | TRBJ2-4 | NA
TGTGCCAGCAGCTTGCGAGTGGGGACTAGCGGGAGGAATGAGCAGTTCTTC | CASSLRVGTSGRNEQFF | TRBV7-9 | NA | TRBJ2-1 | TRBD2
TGTGCCAGCAGTTCTATTTACAGGGGACACACAGATACGCAGTATTTT | CASSSIYRGHTDTQYF | TRBV28 | few | TRBJ2-3 | TRBD1
TGTGCCAGCAGTTTTCCCCGAGGAACGCAGTACTTC | CASSFPRGTQYF | TRBV27 | few | TRBJ2-7 | NA
TGTGCCAGCACCAGTGATTACAGGGACCCTGAAGCTTTCTTT | CASTSDYRDPEAFF | TRBV12-3/TRBV12-4 | few | TRBJ1-1 | NA
TGCGCCAGCAGTAAAAGAGCTAATGAAGCTTTCTTT | CASSKRANEAFF | TRBV6-1 | NA | TRBJ1-1 | NA
TGTGCCAGCAGCCAAGATCGGAGGCAGGACTATGGCTACACCTTC | CASSQDRRQDYGYTF | TRBV4-2 | NA | TRBJ1-2 | NA
TGTGCCAGCTTGAACCGAGGGGAAGTGAACACTGAAGCTTTCTTT | CASLNRGEVNTEAFF | TRBV28 | once | TRBJ1-1 | NA
TGTGCCTCGAGGCCGGGCGCCGGGGAGCTGTTTTTT | CASRPGAGELFF | TRBV30 | NA | TRBJ2-2 | NA
TGCGCCAGCAGCCAAGCCCGGGACAGGGGTCAATACAATGAGCAGTTCTTC | CASSQARDRGQYNEQFF | TRBV4-1 | NA | TRBJ2-1 | TRBD1
TGTGCCAGCAGTTTATTTAGGCAGGGTGATACGCAGTATTTT | CASSLFRQGDTQYF | TRBV27 | few | TRBJ2-3 | NA
TGTGCCAGCAACCCGGGACAGGGGGACTACAATGAGCAGTTCTTC | CASNPGQGDYNEQFF | TRBV12-3/TRBV12-4 | many | TRBJ2-1 | TRBD1
TGTGCCAGCAGCGTAGACGGAAGCGAGCAGTACTTC | CASSVDGSEQYF | TRBV9 | NA | TRBJ2-7 | NA